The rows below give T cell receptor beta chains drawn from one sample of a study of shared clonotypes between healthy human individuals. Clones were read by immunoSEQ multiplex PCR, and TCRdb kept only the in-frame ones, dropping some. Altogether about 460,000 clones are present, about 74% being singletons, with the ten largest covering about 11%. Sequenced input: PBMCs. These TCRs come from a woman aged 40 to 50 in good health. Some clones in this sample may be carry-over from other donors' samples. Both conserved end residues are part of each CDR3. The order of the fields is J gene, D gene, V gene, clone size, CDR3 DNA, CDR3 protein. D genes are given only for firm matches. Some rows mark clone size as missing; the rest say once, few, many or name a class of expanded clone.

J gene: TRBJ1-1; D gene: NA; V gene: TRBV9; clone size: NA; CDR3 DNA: TGTGCCAGCAGCGTCGATGTAATCAACACTGAAGCTTTCTTT; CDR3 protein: CASSVDVINTEAFF
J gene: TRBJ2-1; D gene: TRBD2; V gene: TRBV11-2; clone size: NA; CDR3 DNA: TGTGCCAGCAGCTTATCCCTCCCCGGGGCGGGAGTGCTCGCTGAGCAGTTCTTC; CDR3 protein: CASSLSLPGAGVLAEQFF
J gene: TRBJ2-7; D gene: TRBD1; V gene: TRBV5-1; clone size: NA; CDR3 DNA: TGCGCCAGCAGCCTAAGACAGGGCCCCTACGAGCAGTACTTC; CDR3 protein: CASSLRQGPYEQYF
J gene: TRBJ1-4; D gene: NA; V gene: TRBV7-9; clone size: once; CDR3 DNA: TGTGCCAGCAGCTTTGGACTGGATAATGAAAAACTGTTTTTT; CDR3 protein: CASSFGLDNEKLFF
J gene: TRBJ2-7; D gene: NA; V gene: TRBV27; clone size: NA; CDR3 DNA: TGTGCCAGCAGTTTGGGGAGTTCTGGTATAGAGCAGTACTTC; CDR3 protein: CASSLGSSGIEQYF
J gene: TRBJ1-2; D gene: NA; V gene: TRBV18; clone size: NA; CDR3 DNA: TGTGCCAGCACCCCAAACACTCCGGCTAACTATGGCTACACCTTC; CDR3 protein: CASTPNTPANYGYTF
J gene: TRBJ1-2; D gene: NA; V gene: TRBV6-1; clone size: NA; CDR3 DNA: TGTGCCAGCAGTGGCGACAGAGGGTATGGCTACACCTTC; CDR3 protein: CASSGDRGYGYTF
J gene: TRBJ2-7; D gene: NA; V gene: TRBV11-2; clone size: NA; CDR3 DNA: TGTGCCAGCAGCTTAGGTGTAGGACTCTACGAGCAGTACTTC; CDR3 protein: CASSLGVGLYEQYF
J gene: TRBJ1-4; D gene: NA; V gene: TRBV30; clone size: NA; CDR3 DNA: TGTGCCTGGACCGGGATTGCAAATGAAAAACTGTTTTTT; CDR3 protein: CAWTGIANEKLFF
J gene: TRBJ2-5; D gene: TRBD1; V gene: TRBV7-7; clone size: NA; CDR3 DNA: TGTGCCAGCAGCGACAGGGGGCTGGGGGAGACCCAGTACTTC; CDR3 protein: CASSDRGLGETQYF
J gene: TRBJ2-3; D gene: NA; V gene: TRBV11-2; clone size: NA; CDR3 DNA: TGTGCCAGCAGCATCTTGGGCGGGACCACAGATACGCAGTATTTT; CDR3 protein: CASSILGGTTDTQYF
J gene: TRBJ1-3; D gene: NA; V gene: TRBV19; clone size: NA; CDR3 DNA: TGTGCCAGTAGTACAGGGTTTGGAAACACCATATATTTT; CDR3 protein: CASSTGFGNTIYF
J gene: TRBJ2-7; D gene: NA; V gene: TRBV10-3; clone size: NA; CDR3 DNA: TGTGCCATCAGTGCCCCTATTGGTCCCCTCGAGCAGTACTTC; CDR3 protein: CAISAPIGPLEQYF
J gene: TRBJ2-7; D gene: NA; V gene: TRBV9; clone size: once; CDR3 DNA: TGTGCCAGCAGCCCGTCGCTGGCTAATGCCTACGAGCAGTACTTC; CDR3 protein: CASSPSLANAYEQYF
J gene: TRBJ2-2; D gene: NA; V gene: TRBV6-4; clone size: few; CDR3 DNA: TGTGCCAGCAGTGACTCGTTAGTCTCCGGGGAGCTGTTTTTT; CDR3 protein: CASSDSLVSGELFF
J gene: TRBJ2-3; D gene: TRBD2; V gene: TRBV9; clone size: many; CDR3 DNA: TGTGCCAGCAGCCTTGGGACTAGCGGAGCCGGGACAGATACGCAGTATTTT; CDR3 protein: CASSLGTSGAGTDTQYF
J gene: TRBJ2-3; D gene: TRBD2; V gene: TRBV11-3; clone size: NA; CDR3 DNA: TGTGCCAGCAGCCTCGGACTAGCTTCAGATACGCAGTATTTT; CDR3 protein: CASSLGLASDTQYF
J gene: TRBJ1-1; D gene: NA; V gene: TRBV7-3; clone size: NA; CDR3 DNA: TGTGCCAGCAGGTTAGGGCCGGGGGAGAACACTGAAGCTTTCTTT; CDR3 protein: CASRLGPGENTEAFF
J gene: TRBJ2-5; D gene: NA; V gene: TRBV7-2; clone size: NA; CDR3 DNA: TGTGCCAGCAGCTTAGCGGGAAGGGGGCAAGAGACCCAGTACTTC; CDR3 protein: CASSLAGRGQETQYF
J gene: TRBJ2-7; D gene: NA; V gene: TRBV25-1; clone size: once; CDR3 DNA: TGTGCCAGCAGTGAACCGGGGGACTCCTACGAGCAGTACTTC; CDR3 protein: CASSEPGDSYEQYF
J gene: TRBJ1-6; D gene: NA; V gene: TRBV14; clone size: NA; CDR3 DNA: TGTGCCAGCAGTGTGGGGATCAGTTCACCCCTCCACTTT; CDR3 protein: CASSVGISSPLHF
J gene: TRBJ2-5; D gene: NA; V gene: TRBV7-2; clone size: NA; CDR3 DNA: TGTGCCAGCAGCGCCGGTTGGGCGGGTGAAGAGACCCAGTACTTC; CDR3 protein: CASSAGWAGEETQYF
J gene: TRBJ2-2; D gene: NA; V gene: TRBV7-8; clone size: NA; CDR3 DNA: TGTGCCAGCAGCTTAGTGTCCTGGACAATGGACACCGGGGAGCTGTTTTTT; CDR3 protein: CASSLVSWTMDTGELFF
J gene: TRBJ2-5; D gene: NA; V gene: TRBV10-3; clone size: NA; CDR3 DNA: TGTGCCATCAGTGAGGAGACTCCCCAATCGGAGACCCAGTACTTC; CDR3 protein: CAISEETPQSETQYF
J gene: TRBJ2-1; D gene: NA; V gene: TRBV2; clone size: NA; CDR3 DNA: TGTGCCAGCAGTGTAGACCTCAATGAGCAGTTCTTC; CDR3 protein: CASSVDLNEQFF
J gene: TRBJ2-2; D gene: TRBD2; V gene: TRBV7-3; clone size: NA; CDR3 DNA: TGTGCCAGCTCCAGACTAGCGGGAGGGACAGGGGCGAACACCGGGGAGCTGTTTTTT; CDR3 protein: CASSRLAGGTGANTGELFF
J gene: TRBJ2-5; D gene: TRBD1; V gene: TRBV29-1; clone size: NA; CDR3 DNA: TGCAGCGTTGCCTGGACAGGGAACCAAGAGACCCAGTACTTC; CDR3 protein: CSVAWTGNQETQYF
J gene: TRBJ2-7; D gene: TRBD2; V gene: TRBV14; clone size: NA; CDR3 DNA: TGTGCCAGCAGCCCGCTAGCGGAGGACTACGAGCAGTACTTC; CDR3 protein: CASSPLAEDYEQYF
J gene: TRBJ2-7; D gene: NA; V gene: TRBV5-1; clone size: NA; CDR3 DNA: TGCGCCAGCAGCTTGGAACGGGCCTACGAGCAGTACTTC; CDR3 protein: CASSLERAYEQYF
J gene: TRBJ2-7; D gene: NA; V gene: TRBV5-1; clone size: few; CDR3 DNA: TGCGCCAGCAGCTTAAGCCGGGACACCTCCTACGAGCAGTACTTC; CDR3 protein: CASSLSRDTSYEQYF
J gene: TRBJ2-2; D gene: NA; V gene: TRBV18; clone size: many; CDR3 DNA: TGTGCCAGCTCACCTTTCCCGCCCCGAGGGAGTTCCAGCGGGGAGCTGTTTTTT; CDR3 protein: CASSPFPPRGSSSGELFF
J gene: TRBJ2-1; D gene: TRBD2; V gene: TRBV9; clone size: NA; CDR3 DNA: TGTGCCAGCAGCGTAGCAGGTAGCGGGGAGCAGTTCTTC; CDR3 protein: CASSVAGSGEQFF
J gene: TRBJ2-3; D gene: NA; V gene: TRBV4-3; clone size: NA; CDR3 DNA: TGCGCCAGCAGCCGCGGGCGTGGCCGCGCAGATACGCAGTATTTT; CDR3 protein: CASSRGRGRADTQYF